The 8 T cell receptor beta chains below come from one sample, sequenced in a study of cytotoxic CD8 clonotypes in ibrutinib-treated CLL. Here immunoSEQ multiplex PCR was the method, and the copy in TCRdb shows in-frame clones only, minus some. The data contain some 200,000 clones, roughly three quarters of them seen just once; the ten biggest clones take up roughly 5.9%. The sample was PBMCs, taken after 12 months of ibrutinib treatment. All receptors come from a human donor with chronic lymphocytic leukemia.

The CDR3 DNA is TGTGCCAGCAGCTTATTAGCGGGAGGGCCGTGGGAGCAGTTCTTC. Residues: CASSLLAGGPWEQFF. This chain links TRBV7-9 with TRBJ2-1; 11 positions agree with TRBD2. V lost 2 bases to trimming and J lost 10 bases; unmatched junction nucleotides: 7. This CDR3 has 15 residues. Germline V CDR1 and CDR2: SEHNR, FQNEAQ (reference sequence).

The V and J genes are TRBV18 and TRBJ2-1; D is unclear. This CDR3 is built from 13 residues. V shed 2 bases and J shed 5 bases, with 7 bases lying between them. Germline lookup yields CDR1 KGHSH and CDR2 LQKENI. CDR3 DNA sequence: TGTGCCAGCTCACCAAGTACTAACAATGAGCAGTTCTTC. It codes for CASSPSTNNEQFF.

CDR3 sequence reads: CASSLASGGSVTDTQYF. For the CDR3, the DNA is TGCGCCAGCAGCTTGGCTAGCGGGGGTTCTGTCACAGATACGCAGTATTTT. The chain couples TRBV5-1 to TRBJ2-3; 10 nucleotides agree with TRBD2. The CDR3 length is 17 residues. V dropped 0 bases and J dropped 2; count of bases not matched to a gene: 6. Germline CDR1 reads SGHRS; CDR2 reads YFSETQ.

This chain joins TRBV5-1 and TRBJ2-1; D possibly corresponds to TRBD1 (5 bases). This CDR3 has 17 residues. The V end lost 0 bases, the J end lost 1 base, and 14 bases lay between the germline ends. Germline V lookup: CDR1 SGHRS, CDR2 YFSETQ. In nucleotides, the CDR3 is TGCGCCAGCAGCTTGGAGGTCCGGACAACATCCTACAATGAGCAGTTCTTC. It encodes CASSLEVRTTSYNEQFF.

To note about this clone: The junction does not match germline at one end; this may be a read error. The chain carries TRBV20-1 and TRBJ1-2, with TRBD1 as a possible D gene (6 bases). Germline V lookup: CDR1 DFQATT, CDR2 SNEGSKA (reference sequence). The CDR3 length is 10 residues. Written as DNA, the CDR3 is TGCAGTGCTCGGACGGAGGGGGACCCCTTC. Translating gives CSARTEGDPF.

This rearrangement joins TRBV30 to TRBJ1-2, with 9 bases lining up with TRBD1. Trimming removed 5 bases from V and 1 base from J; junction bases left unmatched: 5. There are 14 residues in the CDR3. Per the germline V gene, CDR1 is GTSNPN and CDR2 is SVGIG (reference sequence). CDR3 DNA sequence: TGTGCCTGGGGGGGACAGGGACGTAACTATGGCTACACCTTC. It yields the protein CAWGGQGRNYGYTF.

V gene TRBV30 combines with J gene TRBJ1-5; 7 bases map to TRBD1. The CDR3 is made up of 13 amino acids. Trimming removed 4 bases from V and 4 bases from J; junction bases left unmatched: 4. The germline gives CDR1 GTSNPN, CDR2 SVGIG (reference sequence). Written as DNA, the CDR3 is TGTGCCTGGAATCACAGGGGTAATCAGCCCCAGCATTTT. Its protein is CAWNHRGNQPQHF.

The chain combines TRBV6-5 with TRBJ1-2; D may be TRBD1 (5 bases). This CDR3 spans 15 amino acids. Germline assignment: CDR1 MNHEY and CDR2 SVGAGI. The V gene lost 2 bases and the J gene lost 7 bases, with 17 bases spanning the gap. CDR3: CASSYETFGGRGYTF. The CDR3 nucleotides read TGTGCCAGCAGTTACGAGACATTTGGGGGTCGTGGCTACACCTTC.